This T cell receptor (beta chain) was sequenced during a study of cytomegalovirus exposure and HLA in healthy donors. This clone showed up just a few times. Despite likely unrecorded immune exposures, the donors were nominally healthy at the time of sampling. Use of 60 Vbeta and 13 Jbeta primers characterized the PCR. The table came from immunoSEQ multiplex PCR; TCRdb's copy has only in-frame clones and leaves some out. The data contain 200,000 to 250,000 clones, approximately 90% of them seen just once; the ten biggest clones take up less than 1.2%. The ends were cut back, 5 bases at V and 7 bases at J, with 14 bases in the middle. Germline values: CDR1 SGHTA, CDR2 FQGNSA. The CDR3 contains 13 residues.

The chain links TRBV7-2 to TRBJ1-2; D is undetermined. The source of this sequence is a young woman in good health and CMV-seronegative. Sequenced: PBMCs. In DNA, the CDR3 is TGTGCCAGCAGCAGTACAGAGGGAGGTGGCTACACCTTC. This codes for CASSSTEGGGYTF.